This T cell receptor (beta chain) came from a study of radiation and T cells in renal cell carcinoma. Study summary: Nephrectomy followed 15 Gy stereotactic body radiation by 4 weeks.

A word on this clone: Antigen: not known.

Time point noted: blood 2 weeks post-SBRT. Regarding treatment: 15 Gy SBRT to primary tumor, nephrectomy 4 weeks later. The patient's renal cell carcinoma had clear cell pathology. Study outcomes and limitations: Without pretreatment biopsies, baseline tumor clonotype presence was undetermined.

Losses at the gene ends were 3 bases for V and 6 bases for J; bases not matched to a gene: 3. This CDR3 region has 13 residues. Germline V lookup: CDR1 KGHSH, CDR2 LQKENI. Some clones are missing from TCRdb's copy, which holds only in-frame ones; the method was immunoSEQ multiplex PCR. The table records approximately 79,000 clones, about four fifths of them present only once. The origin of this receptor is a man in his sixties with renal cell carcinoma. Material: blood, obtained from a patient whose treatment included radiotherapy and nephrectomy. The chain joins TRBV18 to TRBJ2-3, with TRBD1 matching 7 bases. CDR3 protein: CASSPATGDTQYF. For the CDR3, the DNA is TGTGCCAGCTCACCGGCGACAGGGGATACGCAGTATTTT.